This is a list of T cell receptor beta chains from one sample in a study of blood T cells in healthy people across ages. A single record per CDR3 protein comes from TCRdb applying MiXCR to the 5' RACE reads. The repertoire consists of roughly 730,000 distinct CDR3 sequences, with roughly three fifths occurring once and the leading ten covering about a quarter. Sequenced input: blood. The receptor source for this set is a man aged 40-49 years in good health. Both conserved end residues are part of each CDR3. The order of the fields is V gene, clone size, J gene, D gene, CDR3 DNA, CDR3 protein. A D gene is named only where the DNA matches it firmly. The size of a clone is reported for some rows only, either as once, few or many, or as a class for expanded clones.

TRBV6-1	.	TRBJ1-5	.	TGTGCCAGCAGTGCTAATACTGGGGGCCAGCCCCAGCATTTT	CASSANTGGQPQHF
TRBV7-2	.	TRBJ2-1	.	TGTGCCAGCAGCTCAGTTATCTACAATGAGCAGTTCTTC	CASSSVIYNEQFF
TRBV11-2	few	TRBJ2-5	.	TGTGCCAGCAGCTTCATTCAGGGCTCCAGGACCCAGTACTTC	CASSFIQGSRTQYF
TRBV5-1	.	TRBJ2-5	TRBD2	TGCGCCAGCAGCCCGATGAGCGGGGGGGCCGCAGAGACCCAGTACTTC	CASSPMSGGAAETQYF
TRBV25-1	.	TRBJ1-2	.	TGTGCCAGCAGTGAAAGTGGGAAGGACTATGGCTACACCTTC	CASSESGKDYGYTF
TRBV27	.	TRBJ2-7	.	TGTGCCAGCAGTGGGGATCCGGGTCCCCACGAGCAGTACTTC	CASSGDPGPHEQYF
TRBV5-1	.	TRBJ2-1	TRBD1	TGCGCCAGCAGCTTAAACAGGGGGACGTACAATGAGCAGTTCTTC	CASSLNRGTYNEQFF
TRBV7-7	.	TRBJ2-7	.	TGTGCCAGCAGCCCCGAGTGGGGTCGATCCTACGAGCAGTACTTC	CASSPEWGRSYEQYF
TRBV6-5	.	TRBJ1-2	.	TGTGCCAGCAGGCCGACAGGCCTCTGGGGCTACACCTTC	CASRPTGLWGYTF
TRBV20-1	few	TRBJ2-5	TRBD2	TGCAGTGCTGGATATACTAGCGGGTACCAAGAGACCCAGTACTTC	CSAGYTSGYQETQYF
TRBV20-1	.	TRBJ1-1	.	TGCAGTGCTAGGGCGAGGAACACTGAAGCTTTCTTT	CSARARNTEAFF
TRBV20-1	.	TRBJ1-4	TRBD1	TGCAGTGCTAGAGATCTCCGGACAGGGGGTCGAGGGAATGAAAAACTGTTTTTT	CSARDLRTGGRGNEKLFF
TRBV28	.	TRBJ1-2	TRBD1	TGTGCCAGCAGTTTGGGGACAGGGGGCCTCTATGGCTACACCTTC	CASSLGTGGLYGYTF